A selection of T cell receptor beta chains follows, all from one sample in a study of T cells in Graves' hyperthyroidism and ophthalmopathy. Using its own MiXCR run on the multiplex PCR reads, TCRdb lists one record per CDR3 protein. The data show 600,000 or so distinct CDR3 sequences, around 14% seen once. The sequencing input was blood. These receptors were obtained from a woman younger than 35 with Graves' ophthalmopathy. CDR3s include the opening cysteine and the closing phenylalanine or tryptophan. D genes are given only for firm matches. Rows give clone size only sometimes, using once, few, many, or a class for an expanded clone.

>many|TRBD2|TRBJ2-3|TRBV7-9
TGTGCCAGCAGGCTAGGCTCGGGGGGGGCTGGAGATACGCAGTATTTT
CASRLGSGGAGDTQYF
>few|-|TRBJ1-1|TRBV5-1
TGCGCCAGCAGCTTGGGGGGGGGGTATCGGACTGAAGCTTTCTTT
CASSLGGGYRTEAFF
>few|TRBD2|TRBJ2-1|TRBV3-1
TGTGCCAGCAGCCAAGTCTTCGGGACTAGCGGGCACTACTACAATGAGCAGTTCTTC
CASSQVFGTSGHYYNEQFF
>many|-|TRBJ2-3|TRBV7-8
TGTGCCAGCAGCCACCGCTGGTCAGGGACAGATACGCAGTATTTT
CASSHRWSGTDTQYF
>-|-|TRBJ2-2|TRBV20-1
TGCAGTGCGGGGGACGGAGCGAACACCGGGGAGCTGTTTTTT
CSAGDGANTGELFF
>-|-|TRBJ1-2|TRBV19
TGTGCCAGTAGTATAACACAGGGAAACTATGGCTACACCTTC
CASSITQGNYGYTF
>many|TRBD1|TRBJ1-2|TRBV28
TGTGCCAGCAGCCGGGACAGTCTCTATGGCTACACCTTC
CASSRDSLYGYTF
>many|TRBD2|TRBJ2-1|TRBV9
TGTGCCAGCAGCGTCGGGACTAGCGGGACCTACAATGAGCAGTTCTTC
CASSVGTSGTYNEQFF
>-|-|TRBJ1-1|TRBV13
TGTGCCAGCAGCTCCCGAGATGGCCTTTACACTGAAGCTTTCTTT
CASSSRDGLYTEAFF
>many|TRBD2|TRBJ2-7|TRBV27
TGTGCCAGCAGTTTAAACGCACTAGCGCCGATTCCTTACGAGCAGTACTTC
CASSLNALAPIPYEQYF
>many|-|TRBJ2-2|TRBV7-8
TGTGCCAGCAGCTTTAGCGCCAGCGACGGGGGGGAGCTGTTTTTT
CASSFSASDGGELFF
>-|-|TRBJ1-2|TRBV24-1
TGTGCCACCAGTGAGAAGACAGGCGGAAGCTATGGCTACACCTTC
CATSEKTGGSYGYTF
>-|-|TRBJ2-2|TRBV7-9
TGTGCCAGCAGCGAGCGGAACACCGGGGAGCTGTTTTTT
CASSERNTGELFF
>-|TRBD1|TRBJ2-1|TRBV6-2/TRBV6-3
TGTGCCAGCAGTTACGCGGGACAGGGTTTTAATGAGCAGTTCTTC
CASSYAGQGFNEQFF
>many|-|TRBJ1-1|TRBV11-3
TGTGCCAGCAGCTTAGATCTGGGCGGTGGGACTGAAGCTTTCTTT
CASSLDLGGGTEAFF
>many|-|TRBJ1-1|TRBV5-8
TGTGCCAGCAGCTTGGGGTCCGGGGGGGACACTGAAGCTTTCTTT
CASSLGSGGDTEAFF
>many|-|TRBJ1-4|TRBV28
TGTGCCAGCAGTTTAAGGGGGTCAACTAATGAAAAACTGTTTTTT
CASSLRGSTNEKLFF
>-|TRBD2|TRBJ2-1|TRBV6-1
TGTGCCAGCACCGGGACTAGCGGGCTGGACTCCTACAATGAGCAGTTCTTC
CASTGTSGLDSYNEQFF
>-|-|TRBJ1-5|TRBV6-1
TGTGCCAGCACCCGGGGCAGGGGAGGAAGTCAGCCCCAGCATTTT
CASTRGRGGSQPQHF
>many|TRBD1|TRBJ2-7|TRBV2
TGTGCCAGCAGACCCCAACAGGGGTACGAGCAGTACTTC
CASRPQQGYEQYF
>-|TRBD1|TRBJ1-5|TRBV19
TGTGCCAGTAGTATAGATCTATCAGGGGGCGAGGGAGCCCAGCATTTT
CASSIDLSGGEGAQHF
>many|TRBD1|TRBJ2-3|TRBV11-2
TGTGCCAGCAGCTTCGGCCGGGGGACAGGGATGTTGGATACGCAGTATTTT
CASSFGRGTGMLDTQYF
>many|TRBD2|TRBJ2-7|TRBV3-1
TGTGCCAGCAGCCAAGAACTAGCGGGGAACTACGAGCAGTACTTC
CASSQELAGNYEQYF
>-|-|TRBJ1-3|TRBV5-6
TGTGCCAGCAGCCCCGGACTGACGACCGGGCCCAACTCTGGAAACACCATATATTTT
CASSPGLTTGPNSGNTIYF
>-|-|TRBJ2-7|TRBV30
TGTGCCTGGAGTATAGGAATGGGTTACGGGCAGTACTTC
CAWSIGMGYGQYF
>few|-|TRBJ1-2|TRBV6-1
TGTGCCAGCAGCCCGATGGGCTATGGCTACACCTTC
CASSPMGYGYTF
>-|TRBD1|TRBJ2-5|TRBV2
TGTGCCAGCAGTGAACCCCCCGCGACAGGGCCGGAGGAGACCCAGTACTTC
CASSEPPATGPEETQYF
>few|-|TRBJ2-4|TRBV7-8
TGTGCCACGGAGGTATTATCGAACATTCAGTACTTC
CATEVLSNIQYF
>few|-|TRBJ2-7|TRBV4-2
TGTGCCAGCAGCCTAACAACTCAGGGGGAGGTATACTACGAGCAGTACTTC
CASSLTTQGEVYYEQYF
>many|TRBD2|TRBJ2-2|TRBV7-2
TGTGCCAGCAGAACAGGACTAGCGAACACCGGGGAGCTGTTTTTT
CASRTGLANTGELFF
>many|TRBD1|TRBJ1-1|TRBV18
TGTGCCAGCTCACCCCAGACAGGGCGGAACACTGAAGCTTTCTTT
CASSPQTGRNTEAFF
>-|-|TRBJ2-1|TRBV12-3/TRBV12-4
TGTGCCAGCAGTTTGTTTGGAGTGGTCAATGAGCAGTTCTTC
CASSLFGVVNEQFF
>many|TRBD1|TRBJ1-1|TRBV24-1
TGTGCCACCAGTGGACGGACAGGGGAGTTCTCTGAAGCTTTCTTT
CATSGRTGEFSEAFF
>many|TRBD2|TRBJ2-7|TRBV20-1
TGCAGTGCTAAAGCCGGGACTAGCGGGAGGGTAGAAGAGCAGTACTTC
CSAKAGTSGRVEEQYF
>many|TRBD2|TRBJ2-1|TRBV6-1
TGTGCCAGCAGAATGAGCGGGAGCTCCTACAATGAGCAGTTCTTC
CASRMSGSSYNEQFF
>many|TRBD1|TRBJ2-7|TRBV14
TGTGCCAGCAGCCAAGATCGTCGGACAGGGGGCCTCTACGAGCAGTACTTC
CASSQDRRTGGLYEQYF
>many|TRBD1|TRBJ1-6|TRBV30
TGTGCCTGGAGGGACGCGACAGGGTTCAATTCACCCCTCCACTTT
CAWRDATGFNSPLHF
>-|TRBD2|TRBJ2-1|TRBV7-7
TGTGCTAGCAGCTTAGACTTAGCGGGGGCGTCCTACAATGAGCAGTTCTTC
CASSLDLAGASYNEQFF
>many|-|TRBJ2-3|TRBV18
TGTGCCAGCTCACTCCGGACCACAGATACGCAGTATTTT
CASSLRTTDTQYF
>many|-|TRBJ2-3|TRBV5-1
TGCGCCAGCAGCTTGGTCGGGATTCGCACAGATACGCAGTATTTT
CASSLVGIRTDTQYF
>-|-|TRBJ2-6|TRBV6-6
TGTGCCAGCAGTTACTCGGACAGCCCCTCTGGGGCCAACGTCCTGACTTTC
CASSYSDSPSGANVLTF
>-|-|TRBJ2-6|TRBV6-6
TGTGCCAGCAGTTACCCCCAGGGAATTACTGGGGCCAACGTCCTGACTTTC
CASSYPQGITGANVLTF
>few|-|TRBJ1-5|TRBV27
TGTGCCAGCAGGAATGAGGGGGGTGGGTGTCAGCCCCAGCATTTT
CASRNEGGGCQPQHF
>-|-|TRBJ1-2|TRBV7-9
TGTGCCAGCAGCCCTACAGGGAGCGGCTACACCTTC
CASSPTGSGYTF
>many|-|TRBJ1-6|TRBV6-1
TGTGCCAGCAGTTCAGGGTTGCGAAACTATAATTCACCCCTCCACTTT
CASSSGLRNYNSPLHF
>many|TRBD1|TRBJ2-6|TRBV5-1
TGCGCCAGCAGCTCGGAAGGGGGCACTGGGGCCAACGTCCTGACTTTC
CASSSEGGTGANVLTF
>few|-|TRBJ2-5|TRBV29-1
TGCAGCGTCCAGGGACAATCAACACAAGCAGAGACCCAGTACTTC
CSVQGQSTQAETQYF
>many|-|TRBJ2-1|TRBV9
TGTGCCAGCAGCGTAGGACCGGAAAATGAGCAGTTCTTC
CASSVGPENEQFF
>many|-|TRBJ1-5|TRBV12-3/TRBV12-4
TGTGCCAGCAGTCCGGGTATCGGAGGGAGTCAGCCCCAGCATTTT
CASSPGIGGSQPQHF
>many|-|TRBJ2-3|TRBV27
TGTGCCAGCAGGTTAAATCCCGCTGAGGGCACAGATACGCAGTATTTT
CASRLNPAEGTDTQYF
>many|-|TRBJ1-5|TRBV27
TGTGCCAGCAGTTTCATTTCCAGGGCTGGCAATCAGCCCCAGCATTTT
CASSFISRAGNQPQHF
>many|-|TRBJ1-2|TRBV28
TGTGCCAGCACCCGAGGCTATGGCTACACCTTC
CASTRGYGYTF